Listed below are T cell receptor beta chains from one sample, sequenced in a study of shared clonotypes between healthy human individuals. Using immunoSEQ multiplex PCR, the repertoire was profiled, and TCRdb retains in-frame clones only, with some absent. The data show 1,500,000 or so clones, approximately 97% seen once. The sequenced sample was naive CD4+ T cells sorted from blood. These receptors originate from a young man in good health. CDR3s include the opening cysteine and the closing phenylalanine or tryptophan. D genes are given only for firm matches. Clone sizes are given selectively: once, few, many, or a class where the clone is expanded.

j_call | v_call | d_call | clone_size | cdr3_aa | cdr3_nt
TRBJ2-7 | TRBV30 | . | . | CAWKVNRISYEQYF | TGTGCCTGGAAGGTAAACAGGATCTCCTACGAGCAGTACTTC
TRBJ2-7 | TRBV15 | TRBD2 | . | CATSRDYGRAYEQYF | TGTGCCACCAGCAGAGACTACGGGAGGGCCTACGAGCAGTACTTC
TRBJ2-5 | TRBV5-4 | . | . | CASSSLQVQETQYF | TGTGCCAGCAGCTCTCTACAGGTTCAGGAGACCCAGTACTTC
TRBJ2-1 | TRBV6-5 | TRBD1 | . | CASSYSGTGGDEQFF | TGTGCCAGCAGTTACTCAGGGACAGGGGGGGATGAGCAGTTCTTC
TRBJ2-1 | TRBV4-1 | . | . | CASSQELLVWGRGDLEQFF | TGCGCCAGCAGCCAAGAATTGTTAGTTTGGGGCAGAGGGGACCTTGAGCAGTTCTTC
TRBJ2-7 | TRBV28 | . | . | CASSLGAARVIEQYF | TGTGCCAGCAGTTTAGGGGCGGCCCGAGTTATTGAGCAGTACTTC
TRBJ2-7 | TRBV6-5 | TRBD1 | once | CASSYPDRGEQYF | TGTGCCAGCAGTTACCCGGACAGGGGCGAGCAGTACTTC
TRBJ1-2 | TRBV30 | . | . | CAWRSPGSFNYGYAF | TGTGCCTGGAGGTCCCCGGGGAGTTTTAACTATGGCTACGCCTTC
TRBJ2-5 | TRBV6-1 | . | . | CASSEGRAAGYQETQYF | TGTGCCAGCAGTGAAGGTAGGGCAGCCGGATACCAAGAGACCCAGTACTTC
TRBJ2-2 | TRBV28 | TRBD1 | . | CATDWDRSNTGELFF | TGTGCCACCGACTGGGACAGGTCCAACACCGGGGAGCTGTTTTTT
TRBJ2-1 | TRBV5-1 | . | . | CASSLVEREQFF | TGCGCCAGCAGCTTGGTTGAACGTGAGCAGTTCTTC
TRBJ2-1 | TRBV4-1 | TRBD2 | once | CASSQPAQRGGQQFF | TGCGCCAGCAGCCAACCGGCGCAGCGGGGAGGTCAGCAGTTCTTC
TRBJ1-5 | TRBV19 | . | once | CASSIQDSLNQPQHF | TGTGCCAGTAGTATACAGGACAGTCTAAATCAGCCCCAGCATTTT
TRBJ1-1 | TRBV28 | . | once | CASASPLGWVTEAFF | TGTGCCAGCGCCAGCCCCCTCGGTTGGGTCACTGAAGCTTTCTTT
TRBJ2-1 | TRBV15 | TRBD2 | . | CATHNGAGVNHNEQFF | TGTGCCACCCACAATGGGGCGGGAGTTAATCACAATGAGCAGTTCTTC
TRBJ2-7 | TRBV7-2 | TRBD1 | . | CASSLVTGTGGYEQYF | TGTGCCAGCAGCTTAGTGACCGGGACAGGGGGATACGAGCAGTACTTC
TRBJ2-7 | TRBV18 | TRBD2 | . | CASSPGVAGDEQYF | TGTGCCAGCTCACCAGGGGTAGCGGGTGACGAGCAGTACTTC
TRBJ1-2 | TRBV10-1 | . | . | CASSEIPGGYTF | TGCGCCAGCAGTGAGATCCCGGGAGGCTACACCTTC
TRBJ2-6 | TRBV5-1 | . | few | CASRIGGSGANVLTF | TGCGCCAGCCGAATAGGGGGTTCTGGGGCCAACGTCCTGACTTTC
TRBJ1-1 | TRBV9 | TRBD1 | . | CASSVGHTGVGTEAFF | TGTGCCAGCAGCGTAGGACATACAGGGGTTGGCACTGAAGCTTTCTTT
TRBJ2-2 | TRBV28 | . | . | CASRKGGLTGELFF | TGTGCCAGCAGGAAGGGAGGACTGACCGGGGAGCTGTTTTTT
TRBJ2-7 | TRBV18 | . | once | CASSPSSGQITYEQYF | TGTGCCAGCTCACCATCATCCGGACAGATTACCTACGAGCAGTACTTC
TRBJ2-1 | TRBV19 | TRBD1 | . | CASSVRQGARNNEQFF | TGTGCCAGTAGTGTCCGACAGGGGGCAAGGAACAATGAGCAGTTCTTC
TRBJ2-7 | TRBV29-1 | TRBD2 | once | CSANGASGPDEQYF | TGCAGCGCCAACGGGGCTAGCGGGCCAGACGAGCAGTACTTC
TRBJ2-1 | TRBV5-8 | TRBD2 | . | CASSKGLAGAYATYNEQFF | TGTGCCAGCAGCAAGGGACTAGCGGGTGCCTACGCCACCTACAATGAGCAGTTCTTC
TRBJ2-7 | TRBV28 | TRBD2 | . | CASRPSGRVSYEQYF | TGTGCCAGCAGACCTAGCGGGAGGGTCTCCTACGAGCAGTACTTC
TRBJ1-1 | TRBV5-4 | . | . | CASSAGLNTEAFF | TGTGCCAGCAGCGCCGGGCTGAACACTGAAGCTTTCTTT
TRBJ1-4 | TRBV5-1 | TRBD1 | . | CASSLVSGGNEKLFF | TGCGCCAGCAGCTTGGTTTCAGGGGGGAATGAAAAACTGTTTTTT
TRBJ2-1 | TRBV5-6 | . | . | CASSFRGISNEQFF | TGTGCCAGCAGCTTCCGCGGAATTTCCAATGAGCAGTTCTTC
TRBJ1-1 | TRBV19 | . | . | CASSIGLAGYAEAFF | TGTGCCAGTAGTATAGGTCTTGCAGGGTACGCGGAAGCTTTCTTT
TRBJ1-2 | TRBV23-1 | . | . | CASRRPIGEVGYTF | TGCGCCAGCAGGCGGCCGATTGGGGAGGTAGGCTACACCTTC
TRBJ2-1 | TRBV11-3 | TRBD2 | . | CASSTTSGSSYNEQFF | TGTGCCAGCAGCACCACTAGCGGGAGCTCCTACAATGAGCAGTTCTTC